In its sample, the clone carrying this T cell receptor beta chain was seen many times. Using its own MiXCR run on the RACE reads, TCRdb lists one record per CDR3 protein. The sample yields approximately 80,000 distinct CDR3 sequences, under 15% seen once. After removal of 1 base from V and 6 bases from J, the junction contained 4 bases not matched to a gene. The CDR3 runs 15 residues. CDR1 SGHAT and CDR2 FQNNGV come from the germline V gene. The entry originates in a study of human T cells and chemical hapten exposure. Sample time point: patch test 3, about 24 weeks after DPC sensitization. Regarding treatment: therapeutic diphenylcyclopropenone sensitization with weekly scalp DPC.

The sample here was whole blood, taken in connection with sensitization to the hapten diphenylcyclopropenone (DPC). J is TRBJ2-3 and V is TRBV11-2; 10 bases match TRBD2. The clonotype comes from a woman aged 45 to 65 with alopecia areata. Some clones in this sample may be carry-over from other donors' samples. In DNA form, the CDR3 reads TGTGCCAGCAGCTTAGGTCCTAGCGGGAGTGATACGCAGTATTTT. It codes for CASSLGPSGSDTQYF.